These 18 T cell receptor beta chains originate from one sample sequenced in a study of vaccination effects on CD4 cells after COVID-19. Before any sequencing was done, the ViraFEST assay used viral peptide pools to expand antigen-specific CD4+ T cells. Having been cultured for less than 13 days, the cells underwent CD4+ T cell isolation. Each participant was administered two doses of either the BNT162b2 or the mRNA-1273 vaccine. This table comes from immunoSEQ multiplex PCR, and its TCRdb copy is limited to in-frame clones, with some not included. The sample includes tens of thousands of clones, around four fifths of them seen just once. The antigens for these receptors are not known. The sample was CD4+ T cells from PBMCs cultured with HCoV-NL63 spike peptides, taken after COVID-19 vaccination. These TCRs come from a human donor who received a COVID-19 vaccine. Some clones in this sample may be carry-over from other donors' samples.

The J gene is TRBJ2-7, the V gene TRBV6-1; D unresolved. V dropped 3 bases and J dropped 2 bases, with 17 bases sitting between them. Germline-derived CDR1 and CDR2 are MNHNS and SASEGT. The CDR3 extends over 16 amino acids. In nucleotides, the CDR3 is TGTGCCAGCAGTGAGGATGGAACAGTTTTTCCCTACGAGCAGTACGTC. Translation gives CASSEDGTVFPYEQYV.

The chain combines TRBV4-1 with TRBJ1-1; no firm D call. Germline CDR1 is MGHRA and CDR2 is YSYEKL. Trimming pared 3 bases from V and 1 base from J, leaving 18 bases between. The CDR3 extends over 17 amino acids. The CDR3 nucleotides are TGCGCCAGCAGCCAGTCATCAGCAATCATTCCGAACACTGAAGCTTTCTTT. It specifies CASSQSSAIIPNTEAFF.

The chain uses TRBV19 and TRBJ2-2; maybe TRBD1 (6 bases). The ends were cut back, 7 bases at V and 5 bases at J, with 14 bases in the middle. The CDR3 length is 14 residues. Per germline, CDR1 LNHDA and CDR2 SQIVND (reference sequence). CDR3 loop: CASNTGRGTGELFF. The CDR3 DNA reads as TGTGCCAGTAATACAGGAAGGGGGACCGGGGAGCTGTTTTTT.

This sequence joins TRBV5-1 and TRBJ2-5, with 9 bases identical to TRBD2. V gave up 5 bases and J gave up 5 bases; unmatched junction bases: 10. This CDR3 region has 15 residues. Germline loops: CDR1 SGHRS, CDR2 YFSETQ. The DNA for the CDR3 is TGCGCCAGCAGGGCGGGGGGGATACCGCACGAGACCCAGTACTTC. Its protein product is CASRAGGIPHETQYF.

The genes are TRBV5-8 and TRBJ1-2; 9 bases align to TRBD1. The length of the CDR3 is 17 residues. The trim removed 4 bases at V and 7 bases at J, leaving 17 bases unmatched. CDR1 and CDR2 from the germline V gene are SGHTS and YDEGEE. The CDR3 nucleotides are TGTGCCAGCAGCCATACTTTAACAGGGGGCGCAGGGTCTGGCTACACCTTC. Translated: CASSHTLTGGAGSGYTF.

The gene calls are TRBV29-1 and TRBJ2-3; D possibly corresponds to TRBD2 (5 bases). Deletions cut 0 bases from V and 8 bases from J, with 21 bases between. The CDR3 runs to 16 residues. Germline lookup yields CDR1 SQVTM and CDR2 ANQGSEA. In DNA, the CDR3 is TGCAGCGTTGAAGATCCCGCCCTGAGGGCCATGGGTACGCAGTATTTT. Translating it yields CSVEDPALRAMGTQYF.

This clone was recorded only once. The gene calls are TRBV12-3 or TRBV12-4 and TRBJ1-1; D remains unclear. The germline V and J ends were trimmed by 8 bases and 1 base, with 11 bases remaining between them. This CDR3 has 13 residues. In DNA form, the CDR3 reads TGTGCCAGCGCTAGGGCCGAGAACACTGAAGCTTTCTTT. The encoded protein is CASARAENTEAFF.

The chain joins TRBV19 to TRBJ1-4; D not certain. This CDR3 is built from 14 residues. CDR1 is LNHDA, CDR2 SQIVND, per germline (reference sequence). The V end lost 7 bases, the J end lost 0 bases, and 9 bases lay between the germline ends. The CDR3 loop reads CASKVDATNEKLFF. The CDR3 DNA follows: TGTGCCAGTAAAGTGGATGCAACTAATGAAAAACTGTTTTTT.

This rearrangement joins TRBV18 to TRBJ2-1; D not certain. V lost 1 base to trimming and J lost 2 bases, with 9 bases between them. Germline loops: CDR1 KGHSH, CDR2 LQKENI. The CDR3 totals 15 residues. As DNA, the CDR3 is TGTGCCAGCTCACCACGTTCCCCGGCCTACAATGAGCAGTTCTTC. Translating it yields CASSPRSPAYNEQFF.

This rearrangement joins TRBV4-1 to TRBJ2-3, with 9 positions matching TRBD1. Germline assignment: CDR1 MGHRA and CDR2 YSYEKL. The CDR3 is 17 amino acids. Trimming removed 3 bases from V and 0 bases from J; junction bases left unmatched: 7. This CDR3 reads CASSQSPGQGSTDTQYF. DNA of the CDR3: TGCGCCAGCAGCCAGTCACCGGGACAGGGAAGCACAGATACGCAGTATTTT.

This chain joins TRBV18 and TRBJ1-1; D uncertain. V lost 5 bases, J lost 1 base, and 11 bases lay in between. There are 14 residues in the CDR3. The germline gives CDR1 KGHSH, CDR2 LQKENI. The CDR3, as DNA: TGTGCCAGCTCATATCAGACGGGGAACACTGAAGCTTTCTTT. The encoded protein is CASSYQTGNTEAFF.

This clone was picked up one time. The chain employs TRBV19 and TRBJ1-1, with D uncertain. The CDR3 runs 12 residues. Trimming pared 6 bases from V and 0 bases from J, leaving 5 bases between. The V gene's germline CDR1 is LNHDA and CDR2 SQIVND (reference sequence). In nucleotides, the CDR3 is TGTGCCAGTAGGACGGTGAACACTGAAGCTTTCTTT. Encoded protein: CASRTVNTEAFF.

J is TRBJ2-1 and V is TRBV6-5; D is undetermined. The CDR3 is 12 residues long. Per germline, CDR1 MNHEY and CDR2 SVGAGI. The ends were cut back, 4 bases at V and 1 base at J, with 2 bases in the middle. The CDR3 bases are TGTGCCAGCAGTTTATCCTACAATGAGCAGTTCTTC. Its translation is CASSLSYNEQFF.

V gene TRBV6-1 combines with J gene TRBJ2-7; TRBD1 matches 8 bases. CDR1 MNHNS and CDR2 SASEGT come from the germline V gene. V was clipped by 2 bases and J by 9 bases; unmatched bases: 3. The CDR3 length is 12 residues. Written as DNA, the CDR3 is TGTGCCAGCAGTGAAATCAGGGGGCGGCAGTACGTC. It specifies CASSEIRGRQYV.

The V call is TRBV5-1, the J call TRBJ1-6; the D gene is possibly TRBD1 (6 bases). Germline CDR1 reads SGHRS; CDR2 reads YFSETQ. The CDR3 totals 13 residues. Trimming cost V 1 base and J 8 bases, with 7 bases left between them. CDR3 in DNA: TGCGCCAGCAGCTTGAAGGGGGATTCACCCCTCCACTTT. The encoded protein is CASSLKGDSPLHF.

This sequence joins TRBV24-1 and TRBJ2-1; D might be TRBD2 (7 bases). V lost 5 bases and J 8 bases, leaving 18 bases between the germline ends. Germline-derived CDR1 and CDR2 are KGHDR and SFDVKD. The CDR3 loop spans 15 amino acids. The CDR3 nucleotides read TGTGCCACCAGTGGCTGGGAGGGGGGGCGGGATGAGCAGTTCTTC. Protein: CATSGWEGGRDEQFF.

The CDR3 reads CASSLAGQVNQPQHF. The CDR3 coding sequence is TGTGCCAGCAGCTTAGCGGGACAGGTAAATCAGCCCCAGCATTTT. This chain uses TRBV7-2 with TRBJ1-5, with 8 bases fitting TRBD1. The CDR3 spans 15 residues. The V segment lost 0 bases and the J segment 4 bases; nucleotides outside the gene matches: 2. Germline CDR1 is SGHTA and CDR2 is FQGNSA. The full variable domain, with the rest looked up from reference TRBV7-2 and TRBJ1-5, is GAGVSQSPSNKVTEKGKDVELRCDPISGHTALYWYRQSLGQGLEFLIYFQGNSAPDKSGLPSDRFSAERTGGSVSTLTIQRTQQEDSAVYLCASSLAGQVNQPQHFGDGTRLSIL.

This chain uses TRBV5-5 with TRBJ2-2, with D perhaps assigned TRBD1 or TRBD2 (5 bases each). CDR1 and CDR2 from the germline V gene are SGHKS and YYEKEE (reference sequence). The CDR3 sequence is 17 residues long. The V gene lost 0 bases and the J gene lost 6 bases, with 18 bases spanning the gap. The CDR3 region has the DNA TGTGCCAGCAGCTTGGGTCCAGGGCTAGCTACTGCCGGGGAGCTGTTTTTT. It encodes CASSLGPGLATAGELFF.